This entry lists 17 T cell receptor beta chains sequenced from one sample in a study of lymphopenia after photon versus proton radiotherapy. The assay was immunoSEQ multiplex PCR, and TCRdb's table has in-frame clones only and misses some. The repertoire holds around 29,000 clones, under 90% seen once, with around 13% in the top ten. This material consisted of peripheral blood, taken from a patient treated with proton-based radiotherapy. The receptors were sampled from a woman aged 70 to 79 with pancreatic cancer.

CDR3 residues: CASSLGSSGSTGELFF. The CDR3 nucleotides read TGCGCCAGCAGCTTGGGGAGTAGCGGGAGCACCGGGGAGCTGTTTTTT. This chain links TRBV5-1 with TRBJ2-2; 9 nucleotides line up with TRBD2. Trimming at V came to 0 bases and at J to 4 bases, leaving 4 bases not matched to a gene. Per germline, CDR1 SGHRS and CDR2 YFSETQ. This CDR3 spans 16 amino acids.

This chain links TRBV30 with TRBJ1-5, with 10 bases that match TRBD1. The CDR3 extends over 13 amino acids. J was trimmed by 4 bases and V by 5 bases; bases with no gene match: 2. The germline V gene has CDR1 GTSNPN and CDR2 SVGIG (reference sequence). The CDR3 region is CAWGGQGNQPQHF. DNA for the CDR3: TGTGCCTGGGGGGGACAGGGGAATCAGCCCCAGCATTTT.

This clone was counted a single time. The genes are TRBV21-1 and TRBJ2-1; the table calls TRBD1, which could not be checked here. TRBV21-1 is recorded as a pseudogene. This CDR3 has 17 residues. CDR3: CASSTRDQGEYHNEQFF. The CDR3 DNA follows: TGTGCCAGCAGCACCAGAGACCAGGGGGAATATCACAATGAGCAGTTCTTC.

This chain joins TRBV18 and TRBJ1-1; no firm D call. Trimming shortened V by 3 bases and J by 4 bases, and 15 bases separated the two germline ends. The CDR3 length is 15 residues. Germline CDR1 and CDR2: KGHSH and LQKENI. The CDR3, as DNA: TGTGCCAGCTCACCCGGGCCCTTCGAGGCCACTGAAGCTTTCTTT. It specifies CASSPGPFEATEAFF.

The chain recombines TRBV6-5 with TRBJ2-7; TRBD1 agrees at 9 bases. This CDR3 spans 15 amino acids. With 6 bases clipped from V and 2 bases from J, the junction kept 8 bases outside the gene matches. CDR1 is MNHEY, CDR2 SVGAGI, per germline. The CDR3 coding sequence is TGTGCCAGCAGAGGGGTGCGGACAGGGGCCTACGAGCAGTACTTC. Amino acid sequence: CASRGVRTGAYEQYF.

V gene TRBV5-6 combines with J gene TRBJ1-2; D is uncertain. CDR1 and CDR2 (germline): SGHDT, YYEEEE. V was shortened by 2 bases and J by 8 bases, with 10 bases between the two germline ends. This CDR3 region has 12 residues. This CDR3 reads CASSFQMGGYTF. For the CDR3, the DNA is TGTGCCAGCAGCTTCCAAATGGGAGGCTACACCTTC.

The chain couples TRBV28 to TRBJ1-3; perhaps TRBD1 as D (5 bases). Germline V gives CDR1 MDHEN, CDR2 SYDVKM. The CDR3 spans 18 residues. With 5 bases removed from V and 2 bases from J, the gap between germline ends came to 22 bases. CDR3 DNA sequence: TGTGCCAGCAGTCCTAGGCGACCGGGACGGAAGACTGGAAACACCATATATTTT. This translates into CASSPRRPGRKTGNTIYF.

This clone turned up a few times. The genes are TRBV19 and TRBJ2-1; D unclear. The CDR3 sequence is 13 residues long. The V and J ends lost 7 bases and 6 bases respectively, with 13 bases between them. Germline CDR1 and CDR2: LNHDA and SQIVND (reference sequence). The CDR3 region has the DNA TGTGCCAGTACTCTCCTTGGAACCAATGAGCAGTTCTTC. Protein sequence: CASTLLGTNEQFF.

The J gene is TRBJ2-2, the V gene TRBV30, with D tentatively TRBD2 (6 bases). CDR1 is GTSNPN, CDR2 SVGIG, per germline (reference sequence). V was shortened by 4 bases and J by 1 base, with 19 bases between the two germline ends. The CDR3 sequence is 17 residues long. DNA for the CDR3: TGTGCCTGGACCCTCCTCGGCGGGAAGAAGAACACCGGGGAGCTGTTTTTT. It yields the protein CAWTLLGGKKNTGELFF.

The rearrangement joins TRBV6-5 to TRBJ2-7, with 10 bases lining up with TRBD1. The trim removed 8 bases at V and 3 bases at J, leaving 4 bases unmatched. Germline CDR1 and CDR2: MNHEY and SVGAGI. CDR3 size: 13 residues. The chain's CDR3 is CASGRDRGYEQYF. The CDR3 coding sequence is TGTGCCAGCGGCCGGGACAGGGGCTACGAGCAGTACTTC.

The rearrangement joins TRBV19 to TRBJ1-5; D perhaps matches TRBD1 (5 bases). CDR3 size: 15 residues. V shed 10 bases and J shed 4 bases, with 20 bases lying between them. CDR1 is LNHDA and CDR2 is SQIVND in the germline V gene (reference sequence). The CDR3 reads CATTSGRALNQPQHF. DNA of the CDR3: TGTGCCACCACCTCAGGGAGGGCACTGAATCAGCCCCAGCATTTT.

V and J are TRBV7-3 and TRBJ1-5; TRBD1 aligns across 7 bases. The germline gives CDR1 SGHTA, CDR2 FQGTGA. After removal of 5 bases from V and 3 bases from J, the junction contained 7 bases not matched to a gene. The CDR3 runs to 15 residues. The CDR3 bases are TGTGCCAGCAGCCCGCTGACAGGGTACAATCAGCCCCAGCATTTT. It codes for CASSPLTGYNQPQHF.

This rearrangement joins TRBV6-1 to TRBJ2-3; 12 nucleotides align to TRBD1. J lost 7 bases, V lost 2 bases, and 13 bases had no gene match. The CDR3 contains 18 residues. Per the germline V gene, CDR1 is MNHNS and CDR2 is SASEGT. CDR3 bases: TGTGCCAGCAGTGAAAATCTGGGCGGGACAGGGGGCAGGAATACGCAGTATTTT. Its translation: CASSENLGGTGGRNTQYF.

J is TRBJ1-4 and V is TRBV6-7; 8 nucleotides match TRBD1. TRBV6-7 is classed as an ORF, of uncertain function. V gave up 4 bases and J gave up 10 bases; unmatched junction bases: 35. This CDR3 has 23 amino acids. The CDR3 loop reads CASSLPPGGFRLLLPIFSGKLFF. The DNA for the CDR3 is TGTGCCAGCAGTTTACCCCCAGGGGGCTTCCGGCTCTTACTCCCGATTTTCTCGGGAAAACTGTTTTTT.

V and J are TRBV5-8 and TRBJ1-5, with 8 bases that match TRBD1. CDR1 and CDR2 from the germline V gene are SGHTS and YDEGEE. The CDR3 loop spans 16 amino acids. V gave up 4 bases and J gave up 4 bases; unmatched junction bases: 10. The CDR3 DNA reads as TGTGCCAGCAGCGGTGGGACAGGCGCCTGGAATCAGCCCCAGCATTTT. This codes for CASSGGTGAWNQPQHF.

The chain couples TRBV6-5 to TRBJ2-1; perhaps TRBD2 as D (5 bases). V lost 7 bases and J lost 5, with 15 bases in between. The CDR3 runs 14 residues. Germline assignment: CDR1 MNHEY and CDR2 SVGAGI. CDR3 loop: CASTAVLGDNEQFF. CDR3 nucleotide sequence: TGTGCCAGCACAGCGGTCCTTGGAGACAATGAGCAGTTCTTC.

This clone was detected only once. The J gene is TRBJ2-3, the V gene TRBV5-8; 12 bases are a match to TRBD2. The V segment lost 4 bases and the J segment 11 bases; nucleotides outside the gene matches: 17. The CDR3 consists of 17 residues. Germline-derived CDR1 and CDR2 are SGHTS and YDEGEE. Written as DNA, the CDR3 is TGTGCCAGCAGCCCGATCTCTAGCGGGAGGGCCTGGTCCGAGCAGTATTTT. This gives the protein CASSPISSGRAWSEQYF.